This T cell receptor (beta chain) was observed in a study of blood T cell repertoires in COVID-19. The data were produced by immunoSEQ multiplex PCR, yet TCRdb's version contains in-frame clones alone and is incomplete. This sample has more than 100,000 clones, with around 86% found just once. Germline-derived CDR1 and CDR2 are MNHEY and SVGAGI. The trim removed 7 bases at V and 4 bases at J, leaving 4 bases unmatched. This CDR3 region has 12 residues. V and J are TRBV6-5 and TRBJ2-7, with 7 bases fitting TRBD1. The clonotype was recovered from a woman in her sixties or seventies with active or convalescent COVID-19. What was sequenced was peripheral blood. The CDR3 protein is CASTGGEYEQYF. DNA of the CDR3: TGTGCCAGCACAGGGGGAGAGTACGAGCAGTACTTC.